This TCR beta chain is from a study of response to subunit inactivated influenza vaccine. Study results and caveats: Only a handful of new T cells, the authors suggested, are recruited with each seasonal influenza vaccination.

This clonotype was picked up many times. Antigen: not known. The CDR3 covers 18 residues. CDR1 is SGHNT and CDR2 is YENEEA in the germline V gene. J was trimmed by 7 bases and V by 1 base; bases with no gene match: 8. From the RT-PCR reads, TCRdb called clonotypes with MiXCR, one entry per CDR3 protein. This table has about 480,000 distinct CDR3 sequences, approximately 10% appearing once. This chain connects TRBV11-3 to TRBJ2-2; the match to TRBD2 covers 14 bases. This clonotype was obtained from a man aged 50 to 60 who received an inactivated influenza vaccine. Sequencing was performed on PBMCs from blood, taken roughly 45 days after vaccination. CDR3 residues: CASSLGTSGRRLGGELFF. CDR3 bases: TGTGCCAGCAGCTTAGGGACTAGCGGGAGGCGACTCGGCGGGGAGCTGTTTTTT.